The 28 T cell receptor beta chains reported below all come from one sample, sequenced in a study of blood T cell repertoires in COVID-19. The table came from immunoSEQ multiplex PCR; TCRdb's copy has only in-frame clones and leaves some out. Of 150,000 to 200,000 clones listed, 87% were seen once; the top ten hold over 4.5%. Sequencing was performed on peripheral blood. All receptors derive from a human donor in a cohort sampled during active COVID-19.

The J gene is TRBJ1-6, the V gene TRBV21-1; TRBD1 is the table's D call and was not checked against the DNA. TRBV21-1 is flagged as a pseudogene. This CDR3 region has 15 residues. CDR3 loop: CASSSQTGPNSPLHF. The CDR3 DNA reads as TGTGCCAGCAGCTCACAGACAGGGCCGAATTCACCCCTCCACTTT.

The V call is TRBV28, the J call TRBJ1-1; D gene unclear. This CDR3 spans 14 amino acids. Trimming stripped 0 bases from V and 5 bases from J, with 10 bases between. Germline CDR1 reads MDHEN; CDR2 reads SYDVKM. The CDR3 DNA follows: TGTGCCAGCAGTTTATGGGACGCGGGGACTGAAGCTTTCTTT. This codes for CASSLWDAGTEAFF.

The gene calls are TRBV30 and TRBJ1-4; 7 bases agree with TRBD1. J gave up 6 bases and V 2 bases, and 6 bases lay outside the gene matches. Looked up from germline, CDR1 is GTSNPN and CDR2 is SVGIG (reference sequence). The CDR3 covers 14 residues. CDR3: CAWSYDRVDEKLFF. CDR3 sequence (DNA): TGTGCCTGGAGTTATGACAGGGTAGATGAAAAACTGTTTTTT.

The chain recombines TRBV6-5 with TRBJ2-7; a possible D gene is TRBD2 (5 bases). The V gene lost 10 bases and the J gene lost 2 bases, with 15 bases spanning the gap. CDR1 MNHEY and CDR2 SVGAGI come from the germline V gene. The CDR3 covers 13 residues. Here the CDR3 DNA reads TGTGCCATCGCACCCTCGGGGACCTACGAGCAGTACTTC. It translates to CAIAPSGTYEQYF.

This sequence joins TRBV11-2 and TRBJ1-1; D is perhaps TRBD1 (5 bases). In germline, CDR1 is SGHAT, CDR2 FQNNGV. The CDR3 is 15 residues long. Trimming shortened V by 5 bases and J by 4 bases, and 17 bases separated the two germline ends. In nucleotides, the CDR3 is TGTGCCAGCAGCCACCTACAGGTTTTTGGCACTGAAGCTTTCTTT. Residues: CASSHLQVFGTEAFF.

V is TRBV29-1 and J is TRBJ2-5; 10 bases fit TRBD1. Germline trimming cut 6 bases from V and 4 bases from J; bases unmatched to any gene: 5. Germline CDR1 and CDR2: SQVTM and ANQGSEA. The CDR3 length is 13 residues. The CDR3 protein is CSVPGQGIETQYF. In nucleotides, the CDR3 is TGCAGCGTCCCGGGACAGGGGATAGAGACCCAGTACTTC. Supplemented by reference TRBV29-1 and TRBJ2-5, the full variable domain reads SAVISQKPSRDICQRGTSLTIQCQVDSQVTMMFWYRQQPGQSLTLIATANQGSEATYESGFVIDKFPISRPNLTFSTLTVSNMSPEDSSIYLCSVPGQGIETQYFGPGTRLLVL.

With regard to this clone: Other DNA sequences in this sample translate to the same CDR3. The chain employs TRBV28 and TRBJ1-2; no firm D call. Trimming cost V 5 bases and J 3 bases, with 7 bases left between them. This CDR3 comprises 12 residues. Germline lookup yields CDR1 MDHEN and CDR2 SYDVKM. CDR3 amino acids: CASSLRDYGYTF. CDR3 coding DNA: TGTGCCAGCAGTCTACGAGACTATGGCTACACCTTC.

The J gene is TRBJ2-7, the V gene TRBV6-2 or TRBV6-3, with 11 bases that match TRBD1. Germline CDR1 MNHEY, CDR2 SVGEGT. CDR3 length: 15 residues. Trimming cost V 4 bases and J 3 bases; bases outside gene matches: 5. CDR3 sequence (DNA): TGTGCCAGCAGTTCCCCGGGACAGGGGGACTACGAGCAGTACTTC. It yields the protein CASSSPGQGDYEQYF.

This chain uses TRBV11-2 with TRBJ1-3, with D unclear. The CDR3 length is 14 residues. Between the trimmed V and J ends, which lost 5 bases and 0 bases, there was a span of 8 bases. Germline V gene lookup returns CDR1 SGHAT and CDR2 FQNNGV. The CDR3 region has the DNA TGTGCCAGCAGCCCGGGGAGCTCTGGAAACACCATATATTTT. Protein sequence: CASSPGSSGNTIYF.

V gene TRBV7-8 combines with J gene TRBJ1-2; D is ambiguous. The CDR3 runs 14 residues. V shed 6 bases and J shed 6 bases, with 17 bases lying between them. Germline V CDR1 and CDR2: SGHVS, FQNEAQ. CDR3 in amino acids: CASSPNTWEDGYTF. The CDR3 nucleotides are TGTGCCAGCAGTCCAAATACATGGGAGGATGGCTACACCTTC.

V and J are TRBV3-1 (or the pseudogene TRBV3-2) and TRBJ2-3; the match to TRBD2 covers 9 bases. Germline CDR1 reads LGHDT; CDR2 reads YNNKEL (reference sequence). After removal of 5 bases from V and 0 bases from J, the junction contained 3 bases not matched to a gene. The CDR3 contains 15 residues. The CDR3 loop is CASSGTSPSTDTQYF. The CDR3 DNA reads TGTGCCAGCAGCGGGACTAGCCCCAGCACAGATACGCAGTATTTT.

The gene calls are TRBV2 and TRBJ2-7; possible D gene TRBD2, 6 bases. Deletions cut 2 bases from V and 5 bases from J, with 13 bases between. CDR3 length: 14 amino acids. The V gene's germline CDR1 is SNHLY and CDR2 FYNNEI. The CDR3: CASSENGRGDEQYF. In DNA form, the CDR3 reads TGTGCCAGCAGTGAAAACGGGAGAGGCGACGAGCAGTACTTC.

V is TRBV7-2 and J is TRBJ2-7, with D possibly matching TRBD2 (7 bases). Germline assignment: CDR1 SGHTA and CDR2 FQGNSA. The CDR3 loop spans 16 amino acids. The V gene lost 6 bases and the J gene lost 1 base, with 19 bases spanning the gap. The CDR3 sequence: CASSLGGGIISYEQYF. CDR3 in DNA: TGTGCCAGCAGTTTGGGGGGGGGCATTATTTCCTACGAGCAGTACTTC.

This chain connects TRBV3-1 (or the pseudogene TRBV3-2) to TRBJ2-3; D might be TRBD1 (6 bases). Trimming removed 8 bases from V and 2 bases from J, with 20 bases in between. This CDR3 spans 16 amino acids. Germline loops: CDR1 LGHDT, CDR2 YNNKEL (reference sequence). CDR3 bases: TGTGCCAGCGGACCTAAGGGGGTGGAGAACACAGATACGCAGTATTTT. Translation: CASGPKGVENTDTQYF.

V usage is TRBV25-1 and J usage is TRBJ2-2; TRBD1 matches 10 bases. Per germline, CDR1 MGHDK and CDR2 SYGVNS. This CDR3 is built from 15 residues. J lost 3 bases, V lost 4 bases, and 2 bases had no gene match. CDR3 nucleotides: TGTGCCAGCAGTGTTGGACAGGGGGACACCGGGGAGCTGTTTTTT. As protein: CASSVGQGDTGELFF.

The chain uses TRBV6-5 and TRBJ1-1; maybe TRBD1 (5 bases). The V gene lost 6 bases and the J gene lost 3 bases, with 11 bases spanning the gap. From germline, CDR1 is MNHEY and CDR2 SVGAGI. The CDR3 is 13 amino acids. CDR3 bases: TGTGCCAGCAGGGGGCATTTGGACACTGAAGCTTTCTTT. Encoded protein: CASRGHLDTEAFF.

The chain has TRBV5-4 and TRBJ1-2, with D unclear. Germline CDR1 SGHNT, CDR2 YYREEE (reference sequence). Between the trimmed V and J ends, which lost 0 bases and 5 bases, there was a span of 11 bases. The CDR3 spans 14 residues. The CDR3 DNA reads TGTGCCAGCAGCTTGGTAGGACTTAGTTATGGCTACACCTTC. Encoded protein: CASSLVGLSYGYTF.

The chain joins TRBV28 to TRBJ2-7; TRBD1 is a possible D gene (5 bases). Trimming took off 6 bases at V and 3 bases at J, with 18 bases between the two ends. This CDR3 region has 15 residues. CDR1 is MDHEN, CDR2 SYDVKM, per germline. In DNA form, the CDR3 reads TGTGCCAGCAGCCCCTGGGGCGCATCCCTCTACGAGCAGTACTTC. Translated: CASSPWGASLYEQYF.

The chain has TRBV5-1 and TRBJ2-1; D may be TRBD2 (5 bases). The V gene's germline CDR1 is SGHRS and CDR2 YFSETQ. V lost 0 bases, J lost 5 bases, and 12 bases lay in between. The CDR3 is 15 residues long. CDR3 protein: CASSLGLAPNNEQFF. DNA for the CDR3: TGCGCCAGCAGCTTGGGTCTAGCCCCGAACAATGAGCAGTTCTTC.

The rearrangement uses TRBV28 and TRBJ2-6; D is perhaps TRBD1 (6 bases). The germline gives CDR1 MDHEN, CDR2 SYDVKM. V lost 3 bases and J 4 bases, leaving 16 bases between the germline ends. The CDR3 is made up of 17 amino acids. The CDR3 bases are TGTGCCAGCAGTTTTTCACAGGGAGCACCCGGGGCCAACGTCCTGACTTTC. Its protein product is CASSFSQGAPGANVLTF. Filled out from reference TRBV28 and TRBJ2-6, the complete variable domain reads DVKVTQSSRYLVKRTGEKVFLECVQDMDHENMFWYRQDPGLGLRLIYFSYDVKMKEKGDIPEGYSVSREKKERFSLILESASTNQTSMYLCASSFSQGAPGANVLTFGAGSRLTVL.

This chain connects TRBV19 to TRBJ1-1; 7 bases align to TRBD1. Germline V gene lookup returns CDR1 LNHDA and CDR2 SQIVND (reference sequence). Unmatched junction bases numbered 5, after V lost 1 base and J lost 3 bases. This CDR3 is built from 15 residues. CDR3 loop: CASSIGDSRDTEAFF. For the CDR3, the DNA is TGTGCCAGTAGTATAGGGGACAGCAGAGACACTGAAGCTTTCTTT.

V is TRBV11-3 and J is TRBJ2-2; TRBD1 agrees at 7 bases. The trim removed 6 bases at V and 0 bases at J, leaving 7 bases unmatched. This CDR3 spans 16 amino acids. From germline, CDR1 is SGHNT and CDR2 YENEEA. Here the CDR3 DNA reads TGTGCCAGCAGGGTTCGTGGGACAGCGAACACCGGGGAGCTGTTTTTT. It yields the protein CASRVRGTANTGELFF.

V is TRBV6-1 and J is TRBJ2-1; 11 bases fit TRBD2. The junction had 9 bases not matched to a gene; V was cut back by 2 bases and J by 3 bases. Germline loops: CDR1 MNHNS, CDR2 SASEGT. The CDR3 length is 18 residues. CDR3 in DNA: TGTGCCAGCAGTGAAATATTACTAGCGGGGGCTGGCTACAATGAGCAGTTCTTC. Its translation is CASSEILLAGAGYNEQFF.

The chain is built from TRBV6-5 and TRBJ1-4; D uncertain. Trimming took off 5 bases at V and 0 bases at J, with 7 bases between the two ends. This CDR3 has 14 amino acids. Germline CDR1 and CDR2: MNHEY and SVGAGI. The CDR3: CASSQAATNEKLFF. In DNA form, the CDR3 reads TGTGCCAGCAGTCAGGCAGCAACTAATGAAAAACTGTTTTTT.

V and J are TRBV5-6 and TRBJ1-5; possible D gene TRBD1, 5 bases. CDR3 length: 14 amino acids. Trimming shortened V by 0 bases and J by 7 bases, and 11 bases separated the two germline ends. Per germline, CDR1 SGHDT and CDR2 YYEEEE. In DNA form, the CDR3 reads TGTGCCAGCAGCTTGGCGTTAGGGGTCCAGCCCCAGCATTTT. Residues: CASSLALGVQPQHF.

The J gene is TRBJ2-7, the V gene TRBV5-8; 8 bases are a match to TRBD2. The V gene end was trimmed by 0 bases and the J gene end by 0 bases; junction bases not matched to a gene: 2. Germline CDR1 and CDR2: SGHTS and YDEGEE. The CDR3 covers 15 residues. The CDR3 protein is CASSLGAGGSYEQYF. CDR3 nucleotide sequence: TGTGCCAGCAGCTTGGGTGCGGGAGGCTCCTACGAGCAGTACTTC.

V gene TRBV3-1 (or the pseudogene TRBV3-2) combines with J gene TRBJ1-6; 10 bases align to TRBD1. V lost 5 bases, J lost 9 bases, and 7 bases stayed unmatched. This CDR3 has 15 amino acids. Germline V lookup: CDR1 LGHDT, CDR2 YNNKEL (reference sequence). The DNA for the CDR3 is TGTGCCAGCAGCGCCCTCGGGACAGGGGTTTCACCCCTCCACTTT. It codes for CASSALGTGVSPLHF.

The genes are TRBV7-2 and TRBJ2-3; 7 bases are a match to TRBD2. After removal of 1 base from V and 2 bases from J, the junction contained 3 bases not matched to a gene. CDR3 length: 15 amino acids. Per the germline V gene, CDR1 is SGHTA and CDR2 is FQGNSA. Here the CDR3 reads CASSLERGLTDTQYF. CDR3 bases: TGTGCCAGCAGCTTAGAGCGGGGCCTCACAGATACGCAGTATTTT.